This entry describes one TCR beta chain. No antigen is known for it. There are no base qualities to consult, and no much larger clone falls within one base. In total, over 600 healthy bone marrow donors made up the cohort. At the time of sampling, all cohort members were nominally healthy, though unrecorded immune exposures were likely present. The donor was CMV seronegative and belonged to the group of around 350 seronegative cohort members. A peripheral blood sample was provided by each donor, and peripheral blood mononuclear cells were used for TCR beta sequencing. Genomic DNA was extracted from the blood cell samples with the Qiagen DNeasy Blood Extraction Kit. The data were obtained in a study of cytomegalovirus exposure and HLA in healthy donors (dated 2017 in TCRdb). Describing the broader study: An earlier analysis of about 530 of the donors reported 276 Gb of sequence data and 95 million to 140 million unique TCR beta sequences obtained from about 180 million T cells. Around 320 gigabases of sequencing data and around 87 million unique TCR sequences were included in an early release covering about 600 HLA-typed donors. Of the 300 to 400 genotyped donors, approximately 82% fell in the genetic ancestry cluster associated with self-reported Caucasian donors. The aim of the study was to test whether cataloging public T cell receptors could identify signatures of past pathogen exposure. The study used immunosequencing to profile the T cell repertoires of 600 to 850 subjects and linked those repertoires to cytomegalovirus serostatus. In addition to the first cohort of roughly 670 subjects, a separate validation cohort of approximately 130 different subjects was used. High-throughput TCR immunosequencing, statistical association of individual TCRs with disease status, and machine learning were combined to predict cytomegalovirus infection status. In a later analysis, previously published TCR beta repertoires from about 670 donors were re-analyzed and high-resolution HLA genotyping was added so that TCR occurrence patterns could be studied. In the later analysis, no new phenotypic data were used to find candidate immune exposures; instead, reliance was placed on TCR beta sequences and their occurrence across donors. An earlier analysis of 450 to 750 of the donors used high-throughput TCR beta sequencing to judge whether each TCR beta V gene segment behaved as functional or pseudogenic. Donor age, sex, ethnicity and CMV serostatus were compiled together with the repertoire data. In a later genetic analysis, genome-wide SNP genotypes for about 55% of the roughly 700 donors were used, and that subset was treated as a discovery cohort. Every repertoire in the discovery cohort had been generated on one and the same sequencing platform. HLA typing covered class I and class II loci at four-digit resolution. The number of donors typed differed by locus, with 629-630 for A, B, C, DRB1 and DQB1, roughly 520 for DQA1, nearly 610 for DPA1, and some 440 for DPB1. Four to six DR-DQ haplotypes were handled as single units for association and clustering, since linkage in the cohort was strong. Across 398 genotyped donors of the cohort, an average of approximately 240,000 unique TCR beta nucleotide sequences per donor were sequenced, and roughly a sixth of those sequences were non-productive.

To prepare the library, the immunoSEQ multiplex PCR assay was applied. A mixture of 60 forward primers for TCR Vbeta segments and 13 reverse primers for TCR Jbeta segments was used in the multiplex PCR. A multiplex PCR assay on genomic DNA amplified the CDR3 region of rearranged TCR beta genes. Amplified TCR beta libraries were sequenced as 87-base-pair reads on the Illumina HiSeq System. The study's processing was this. A later analysis tallied around 82 million unique TCR beta chains across the 666 repertoires, and about 10 million of those chains were shared by two or more donors. Raw reads were error-corrected and collapsed into unique sequences by a nearest-neighbor algorithm in which closely related sequences were merged to remove PCR and sequencing errors. To assign V, D and J gene segments, CDR3 sequences were aligned to IMGT reference sequences. For a sequence to be retained, at least a six-nucleotide match to both a V gene segment and a J gene segment was required. A rearrangement was called productive if the CDR3 had no stop codons and remained in frame with V and J, and every other rearrangement was called non-productive. Following IMGT convention, CDR3 was defined as the stretch from the second conserved V-encoded cysteine to the conserved J-encoded phenylalanine. Sequences without an unambiguous match to a single V gene segment were excluded from the earlier analysis of about 600 of the donors. An earlier analysis of fewer than 750 of the donors classified V segments as functional when productive rearrangements were above 56.7% and as segregating when the standard deviation between donors was above 5%. A statistical classification framework was developed to diagnose cytomegalovirus status using the catalog of TCR beta chain sequences. In a later analysis, V and J genes were assigned by comparing TCR nucleotide sequences against IMGT/GENE-DB human TR gene sequences. A later analysis assigned CDR3 sequences and most-parsimonious VDJ recombination scenarios with the TCRdist pipeline. A later analysis defined each TCR beta chain by its CDR3 amino acid sequence plus V-gene family, and excluded reads lacking a unique V-gene family. In a later analysis, around 650 highly shared, low-generation-probability nucleotide sequences were removed to address suspected cross-contamination and a sequencing artifact. In a later analysis, a clonal expansion index for each public chain was calculated from normalized within-repertoire ranks of inferred template counts. Generation probabilities in a later analysis came from a VDJ recombination model fitted to out-of-frame rearrangements, and those results were checked against IGoR. In a later analysis, hypergeometric tests were used to score TCR-TCR, TCR-HLA and TCR-CMV co-occurrence, with a repertoire-size bias correction applied to TCR pairs. To estimate false discovery rates, a later analysis permuted the HLA or CMV assignments 20 times. In a later analysis, co-occurring TCRs were grouped using DBSCAN, and TCRdist sequence similarity was added for clustering within HLA-allele-positive subsets. For co-occurrence clustering, repertoires with fewer than 30,000 or more than 120,000 public chains were excluded, along with five or six repertoires with anomalous nucleotide sharing. Sourced from immuneACCESS, this table was stored by TCRdb with only in-frame sequences that have V and J called. A share of the clones is absent; for the studies checked, an unresolved V gene accounts for under half, and the remainder has no known explanation. Clone size and V and J calls were adopted from that table, with D and trimming inferred from the DNA. The sample data list some 130,000 clones, and approximately 84% of these were observed just once. The top ten constitute 2.5% to 3% of the sample.

Points the paper makes about the study in general: A later genetic analysis associated a missense DCLRE1C variant with V-gene and J-gene trimming of TCR beta chains, and an independent cohort replicated the association. In a later analysis, most CMV-associated TCR beta chains were found to appear HLA-restricted, with HLA associations seemingly driven largely by CMV exposure. This cohort had only TCR beta chains sequenced, and the lack of alpha or paired-chain data limited which features could be detected. A later analysis found that HLA-associated TCR beta chains were more clonally expanded and had lower generation probabilities than equally common non-associated chains. In a later analysis, TCR association rates were found to vary across HLA loci, with the most associated TCRs seen for DRB1 alleles and the fewest for HLA-C alleles. When HLA alleles, especially DR and DQ, strongly co-occurred, attributing TCR associations to individual alleles was difficult. Several of the top co-occurrence clusters appeared to be linked to parvovirus B19, influenza, CMV and Epstein-Barr virus, according to a later analysis. The study gave a list of about 150 TCR beta chains associated with cytomegalovirus. A cluster of highly shared sequence variants was judged likely to represent a technical artifact of the sequencing pipeline. An earlier analysis of around 540 of the donors showed that most TCR beta V segments appeared in productive rearrangements either about 90% or about 30% of the time, which broadly matched IMGT annotations. Because HLA typing was unavailable for some donors at each locus, only the typed subset was used in association tests. Sequencing depth was assumed to be roughly uniform across donors in the presence/absence analyses, though that assumption may not hold. According to a later genetic analysis, donors in an Asian-associated ancestry cluster had fewer N-insertions in productive TCRs than the approximately 700-donor mean. Because counts were too low, 15 to 20 rarely observed V segments, including chromosome 9 orphons, were excluded from the earlier analysis of 587 of the donors. A few of the identified cytomegalovirus-associated TCR beta chains were confirmed in vitro to be specific for cytomegalovirus antigens. Linkage disequilibrium might explain the correlated functional status among segregating V segments, but an unknown experimental factor could not be ruled out. A further reported finding was that TCR beta sequences accurately predicted the HLA-A and HLA-B alleles for most subjects in the first cohort. For the cohort, immune exposure information was limited to CMV serostatus. At a false discovery rate of 0.05, a later analysis linked under 20,000 TCR beta sequences to specific HLA alleles. The classifier was reported to diagnose cytomegalovirus status with high specificity and sensitivity in both the original cohort and the validation cohort. While some public TCRs were present in many individuals, most TCR sequences turned up only very rarely across donors. The authors suggested that the approach could potentially be extended to other disease states and immunological phenotypes.

The sequenced sample was PBMCs. This TCR was recovered from a boy between 2 and 15 years old in good health and CMV-seronegative.

The DNA reads as follows: TGTGCCAGCAGCTTAAGTCTAGGACAGGGAGGCGGCTACACCTTC. It is translated as CASSLSLGQGGGYTF. The sequence is built from TRBV7-9 and TRBJ1-2; TRBD1 matches 8 bases in the middle. Counted from cysteine to phenylalanine, this CDR3 has 15 amino acids. Of the read, only the CDR3 DNA is kept; its 45 bases are in frame from base 1. CDR1 and CDR2 are read off the germline V gene (reference sequence) as SEHNR and FQNEAQ. Here V drops 2 bases and J drops 8 bases, and the junction holds 10 bases not matched to any gene.